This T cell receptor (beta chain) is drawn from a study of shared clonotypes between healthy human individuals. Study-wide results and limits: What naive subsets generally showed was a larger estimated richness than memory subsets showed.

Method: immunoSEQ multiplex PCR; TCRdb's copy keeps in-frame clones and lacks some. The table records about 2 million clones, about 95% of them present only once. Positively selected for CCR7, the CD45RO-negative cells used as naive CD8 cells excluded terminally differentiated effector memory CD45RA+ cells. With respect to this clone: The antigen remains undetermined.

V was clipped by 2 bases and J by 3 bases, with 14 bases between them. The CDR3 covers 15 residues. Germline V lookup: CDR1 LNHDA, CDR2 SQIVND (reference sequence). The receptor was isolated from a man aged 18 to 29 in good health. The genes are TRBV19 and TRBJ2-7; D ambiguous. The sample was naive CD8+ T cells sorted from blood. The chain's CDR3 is CASSIKPANYYEQYF. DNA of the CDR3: TGTGCCAGTAGTATAAAACCTGCAAATTACTACGAGCAGTACTTC.